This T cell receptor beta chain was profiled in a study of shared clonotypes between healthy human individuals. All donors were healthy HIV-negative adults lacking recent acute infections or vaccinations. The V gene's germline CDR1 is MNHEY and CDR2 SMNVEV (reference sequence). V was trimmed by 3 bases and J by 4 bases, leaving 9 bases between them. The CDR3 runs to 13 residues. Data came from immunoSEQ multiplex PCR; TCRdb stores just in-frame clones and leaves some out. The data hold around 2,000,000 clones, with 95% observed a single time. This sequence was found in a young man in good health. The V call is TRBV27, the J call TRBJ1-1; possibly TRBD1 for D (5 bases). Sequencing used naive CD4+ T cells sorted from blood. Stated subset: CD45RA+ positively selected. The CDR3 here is CASSFRVGTEAFF. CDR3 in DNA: TGTGCCAGCAGTTTCAGGGTAGGCACTGAAGCTTTCTTT.